A single sample is the source of the 5 T cell receptor beta chains below, sequenced in a study of shared clonotypes between healthy human individuals. Profiled with immunoSEQ multiplex PCR; TCRdb holds only in-frame clones, not every one. The sample records about 980,000 clones, approximately 80% being singletons. The sequenced material came from memory CD4+ T cells sorted from blood. Subset described: CD45RA-negative fraction. These TCRs come from a man aged 18 to 29 in good health.

The sample holds a few counts of this clone. The chain couples TRBV5-6 to TRBJ1-1, with unresolved D. V lost 0 bases, J lost 1 base, and 10 bases lay in between. The germline gives CDR1 SGHDT, CDR2 YYEEEE. The CDR3 consists of 15 residues. The CDR3 DNA follows: TGTGCCAGCAGCTTGGTTCCGAACTCGAACACTGAAGCTTTCTTT. The encoded protein is CASSLVPNSNTEAFF.

The chain is built from TRBV6-5 and TRBJ1-5; TRBD1 might be the D (6 bases). This CDR3 contains 13 residues. Germline V gives CDR1 MNHEY, CDR2 SVGAGI. The V end was cut by 5 bases, the J end by 3 bases, with 8 bases between. Here the CDR3 reads CASSTGYNQPQHF. CDR3 nucleotides: TGTGCCAGCAGTACAGGGTACAATCAGCCCCAGCATTTT.

This chain joins TRBV11-2 and TRBJ1-1; D is undetermined. The V gene lost 2 bases and the J gene lost 1 base, with 11 bases spanning the gap. Germline V gene lookup returns CDR1 SGHAT and CDR2 FQNNGV. The CDR3 length is 15 residues. The CDR3: CASSLMAAGNTEAFF. CDR3 DNA sequence: TGTGCCAGCAGCTTAATGGCAGCCGGGAACACTGAAGCTTTCTTT. The complete variable domain, with remaining parts taken from reference TRBV11-2 and TRBJ1-1, reads EAGVAQSPRYKIIEKRQSVAFWCNPISGHATLYWYQQILGQGPKLLIQFQNNGVVDDSQLPKDRFSAERLKGVDSTLKIQPAKLEDSAVYLCASSLMAAGNTEAFFGQGTRLTVV.

DNA for the CDR3: TGCGCCAGCACCAAGTCACTGACCTCTGGGGCCAACGTCCTGACTTTC. Translating gives CASTKSLTSGANVLTF. The chain joins TRBV4-1 to TRBJ2-6; unclear D gene. Germline V gene lookup returns CDR1 MGHRA and CDR2 YSYEKL. This CDR3 contains 16 residues. With 7 bases removed from V and 0 bases from J, the gap between germline ends came to 13 bases.

This clone was recorded only once. This chain links TRBV5-4 with TRBJ2-1, with unresolved D. V was pared by 3 bases and J by 5 bases, with 12 bases between. The CDR3 sequence is 14 residues long. CDR1 and CDR2 from the germline V gene are SGHNT and YYREEE (reference sequence). This CDR3 reads CASSSTPLDNEQFF. The CDR3 DNA reads TGTGCCAGCAGCTCCACCCCTTTGGACAATGAGCAGTTCTTC.